This is a list of T cell receptor beta chains from one sample in a study of response to subunit inactivated influenza vaccine. Each CDR3 protein gets one entry after TCRdb re-called the RT-PCR reads with MiXCR. The sample has more than 700,000 distinct CDR3 sequences, less than 25% seen once; the top ten hold roughly 10%. The input for sequencing was PBMCs from blood, taken around 5 days after vaccination. Source of these receptors: a man between 45 and 60 years old who received an inactivated influenza vaccine. CDR3s include the opening cysteine and the closing phenylalanine or tryptophan. D genes are given only for firm matches. Clone size is stated in some rows and not others, as once, few, many or a class when expanded.

d_gene	abundance	j_gene	v_gene	CDR3nt	CDR3aa
-	many	TRBJ2-1	TRBV20-1	TGCAGTGCTAGAGTCCCTCCTCTCATCCGGGAGAGTGAGCAGTTCTTC	CSARVPPLIRESEQFF
-	-	TRBJ2-2	TRBV9	TGTGCCAGCAGCGTAGGTCAAGAGAACACCGGGGAGCTGTTTTTT	CASSVGQENTGELFF
TRBD2	few	TRBJ2-1	TRBV7-8	TGTGCCAGCAGCTTAGCGGCAGCTAGCGGGGCAAATTACAATGAGCAGTTCTTC	CASSLAAASGANYNEQFF
-	few	TRBJ2-1	TRBV15	TGTGCCACCAGCAGAGCCAGAAATAGGAATGAGCAGTTCTTC	CATSRARNRNEQFF
TRBD2	many	TRBJ2-3	TRBV12-3/TRBV12-4	TGTGCCAGCAGTTCAAATAGCGGGGGCACCACAGATACGCAGTATTTT	CASSSNSGGTTDTQYF
-	few	TRBJ1-2	TRBV4-3	TGCGCCAGCAGCCAAGAGGTGGTTACTAACTATGGCTACACCTTC	CASSQEVVTNYGYTF
TRBD2	-	TRBJ2-3	TRBV7-2	TGTGCCAGCAGCTTAAGGCGGGGGTTCCGCACAGATACGCAGTATTTT	CASSLRRGFRTDTQYF
-	-	TRBJ2-2	TRBV14	TGTGCCAGCAGAAAAGTGGGCTCCGGGGAGCTGTTTTTT	CASRKVGSGELFF
-	-	TRBJ2-7	TRBV27	TGTGCCAGCAGGGAGGTTGGGGGGAAAGACGAGCAGTACTTC	CASREVGGKDEQYF
-	-	TRBJ1-4	TRBV10-3	TGTGCCACGACGTTGGGGGGAGGGGGTAATGAAAAACTGTTTTTT	CATTLGGGGNEKLFF
TRBD1	-	TRBJ2-1	TRBV5-1	TGCGCCAGCAGCTTGGAGGGGACAGGGGTCTACAATGAGCAGTTCTTC	CASSLEGTGVYNEQFF
TRBD1	-	TRBJ1-4	TRBV12-3/TRBV12-4	TGTGCCAGCAGTTTGGGGACAGGGGGCCTTGAAAAACTGTTTTTT	CASSLGTGGLEKLFF
-	few	TRBJ2-1	TRBV7-6	TGTGCCAGCAGCTTAGAAACTAGCCCATACAATGAGCAGTTCTTC	CASSLETSPYNEQFF
TRBD2	-	TRBJ2-3	TRBV9	TGTGCCAGCAGCGTAGAGGTGAGCGGGAGGGCAGGAGATACGCAGTATTTT	CASSVEVSGRAGDTQYF
-	-	TRBJ2-2	TRBV7-9	TGTGCCAGCAGCTACGCCCCCGGGGAGCTGTTTTTT	CASSYAPGELFF
-	-	TRBJ2-7	TRBV4-1	TGCGCCAGCAGCCAAGATTTGAAAAACGAGCAGTACTTC	CASSQDLKNEQYF
TRBD2	few	TRBJ2-1	TRBV4-3	TGCGCCAGCAGCCAAGAGTTACTAGCGGGAGGTAATGAGCAGTTCTTC	CASSQELLAGGNEQFF
-	few	TRBJ2-1	TRBV5-1	TGCGCCAGCAGCCCGGCGGAAGGGCCACAGCAGTTCTTC	CASSPAEGPQQFF
TRBD2	few	TRBJ2-2	TRBV5-4	TGTGCCAGCAGCGGTTCAGCGGGACTAAACACCGGGGAGCTGTTTTTT	CASSGSAGLNTGELFF
TRBD2	-	TRBJ2-1	TRBV20-1	TGCAGTGCTAGAGTATCAGAGACTAGCGACTACAATGAGCAGTTCTTC	CSARVSETSDYNEQFF
TRBD1	-	TRBJ2-5	TRBV4-2	TGTGCCAGCAGCCAAGTCGCGACAGGGTATGTGGAGACCCAGTACTTC	CASSQVATGYVETQYF
-	few	TRBJ2-1	TRBV10-3	TGTGCCATCAGCCAGGTCAATGAGCAGTTCTTC	CAISQVNEQFF
TRBD1	-	TRBJ2-3	TRBV20-1	TGCAGTGCTTCGGGACAGGGGGTCACAGATACGCAGTATTTT	CSASGQGVTDTQYF
-	-	TRBJ2-3	TRBV4-3	TGCGCCAGCAGCCAAGCCAGTAATAGCCTGACCGCAGATACGCAGTATTTT	CASSQASNSLTADTQYF
-	-	TRBJ2-7	TRBV7-9	TGTGCCAGCAGCTTAGACGGCAGGGGCATCTCCTACGAGCAGTACTTC	CASSLDGRGISYEQYF
TRBD1	-	TRBJ2-1	TRBV11-1	TGTGCCAGCAGCCCAGGGGGACCCTGGGGCAGCTCCTACAATGAGCAGTTCTTC	CASSPGGPWGSSYNEQFF
-	-	TRBJ1-6	TRBV5-1	TGCGCCAGCAGCTTGGGACAGAAAGCGTCACCCCTCCACTTT	CASSLGQKASPLHF
-	-	TRBJ2-7	TRBV11-2	TGTGCCAGCAGCTCACTGAGGGGGGATAGATACGAGCAGTACTTC	CASSSLRGDRYEQYF
-	few	TRBJ1-1	TRBV5-1	TGCGCCAGCAGCGCGACACCGAACACTGAAGCTTTCTTT	CASSATPNTEAFF
-	many	TRBJ2-5	TRBV12-3/TRBV12-4	TGTGCCAGCAGTTTGGGGGATAAGAGGACCCAGTACTTC	CASSLGDKRTQYF
-	-	TRBJ2-1	TRBV7-9	TGTGCCAGCAGCTTAGCCGGGGTAAAGGCCCACAATGAGCAGTTCTTC	CASSLAGVKAHNEQFF
-	-	TRBJ1-1	TRBV28	TGTGCCAGCAGTCAGGGGCCCAGGGCGAACACTGAAGCTTTCTTT	CASSQGPRANTEAFF
TRBD1	few	TRBJ2-1	TRBV24-1	TGTGCCACCAGTGACTCATGGACAGGTTCGAGCAATGAGCAGTTCTTC	CATSDSWTGSSNEQFF
-	-	TRBJ2-5	TRBV5-4	TGTGCCAGCAGCTTCCAGGGGGGAGGGGGTCATTCTGCCCCCACCCAAGAGACCCAGTACTTC	CASSFQGGGGHSAPTQETQYF
-	-	TRBJ1-1	TRBV18	TGTGCCAGCTCACTTGGGGACATCAACACTGAAGCTTTCTTT	CASSLGDINTEAFF
TRBD1	-	TRBJ1-3	TRBV3-1	TGTGCCAGCAGCCGGATAGGGGGCGCCGGAAACACCATATATTTT	CASSRIGGAGNTIYF
-	-	TRBJ2-1	TRBV6-5	TGTGCCAGCAGTTATTCCGCCGGGACCCCCTACTTGGATGAGCAGTTCTTC	CASSYSAGTPYLDEQFF
-	-	TRBJ1-2	TRBV4-1	TGCGCCAGCAGCCAAGCATACGCGGGGGGCTACACCTTC	CASSQAYAGGYTF
-	-	TRBJ2-1	TRBV4-3	TGCGCCAGCAGCCCAGACCTACCCACCCCGACTTACAATGAGCAGTTCTTC	CASSPDLPTPTYNEQFF
-	-	TRBJ2-1	TRBV19	TGTGCCAGTAGTACCCTCGGGGCGAGCTCCTACAATGAGCAGTTCTTC	CASSTLGASSYNEQFF
-	-	TRBJ1-1	TRBV4-1	TGCGCCAGCAGCCAAGAAGCCGTTTCGAACACTGAAGCTTTCTTT	CASSQEAVSNTEAFF
-	-	TRBJ2-2	TRBV28	TGTGCCAGCAGGATGAACAGGGAGAACACCGGGGAGCTGTTTTTT	CASRMNRENTGELFF
-	-	TRBJ1-1	TRBV5-1	TGCGCCAGCAGTTTTGGACCGACTGAAGCTTTCTTT	CASSFGPTEAFF
-	few	TRBJ2-3	TRBV9	TGTGCCAGCAGCGTAGTGACAGGAGAAGATACGCAGTATTTT	CASSVVTGEDTQYF
-	few	TRBJ1-4	TRBV4-3	TGCGCCAGCAGCCAAGTAGGGTACAGGGATGAAAAACTGTTTTTT	CASSQVGYRDEKLFF
-	-	TRBJ2-7	TRBV20-1	TGCAGTGCTAGAGAATCCCCGTACGAGCAGTACTTC	CSARESPYEQYF
-	-	TRBJ2-3	TRBV18	TGTGCCAGCTCACCGGACCAAACTAGCACAGATACGCAGTATTTT	CASSPDQTSTDTQYF
-	-	TRBJ1-5	TRBV28	TGTGCCAGCAGTTCTGCCGAAGCCAACAATCAGCCCCAGCATTTT	CASSSAEANNQPQHF
TRBD1	many	TRBJ2-3	TRBV5-1	TGCGCCAGCAGCTGGTCCGGGACAGGAGGCACAGATACGCAGTATTTT	CASSWSGTGGTDTQYF
-	-	TRBJ1-2	TRBV9	TGTGCCAGCAGCGTAGCTACAGGGACCCGCTCGAGTGGCTACACCTTC	CASSVATGTRSSGYTF
TRBD2	-	TRBJ2-7	TRBV9	TGTGCCAACAGCGTAGGTGCGGGAGCGGGAAACGAGCAGTACTTC	CANSVGAGAGNEQYF